These T cell receptor beta chains were read from a single sample in a study of T-cell memory formation after mild COVID-19. Using its own MiXCR run on the 5' RACE reads, TCRdb lists one record per CDR3 protein. The sample yields 400,000 to 550,000 distinct CDR3 sequences, around 27% seen once. Input material: PBMCs or a T cell subset sorted from them (not recorded which). The origin of the receptors is an adult woman who had mild COVID-19 (a few samples of this study predate the infection). Cell type and time point are not known. The CDR3 runs from the conserved cysteine through the conserved F or W. Each record gives: CDR3 protein, J gene, V gene.

CDR3 protein: CATRGVVRGSSYGYTF
J gene: TRBJ1-2
V gene: TRBV24-1

CDR3 protein: CASSWRGGVEAFF
J gene: TRBJ1-1
V gene: TRBV5-6

CDR3 protein: CASSDYNEQFF
J gene: TRBJ2-1
V gene: TRBV7-9

CDR3 protein: CASSSSAGRGESYGYTF
J gene: TRBJ1-2
V gene: TRBV6-7

CDR3 protein: CAWSVGHAGELFF
J gene: TRBJ2-2
V gene: TRBV30

CDR3 protein: CATSDSGRKIEKLFF
J gene: TRBJ1-4
V gene: TRBV24-1

CDR3 protein: CASRKLEVLGVGYGYTF
J gene: TRBJ1-2
V gene: TRBV6-5

CDR3 protein: CALGTSNQPQHF
J gene: TRBJ1-5
V gene: TRBV6-6

CDR3 protein: CASSSTGATYEQYF
J gene: TRBJ2-7
V gene: TRBV4-1

CDR3 protein: CASSQERGGPPYEQYF
J gene: TRBJ2-7
V gene: TRBV4-1

CDR3 protein: CASSPLLGNTEAFF
J gene: TRBJ1-1
V gene: TRBV5-1

CDR3 protein: CASSPERGLQETQYF
J gene: TRBJ2-5
V gene: TRBV7-9

CDR3 protein: CSARDLWGQYF
J gene: TRBJ2-7
V gene: TRBV20-1

CDR3 protein: CASSEAQGNYGYTF
J gene: TRBJ1-2
V gene: TRBV2

CDR3 protein: CSARDLGATEAFF
J gene: TRBJ1-1
V gene: TRBV20-1

CDR3 protein: CATSDSTPAGGPDTQYF
J gene: TRBJ2-3
V gene: TRBV24-1

CDR3 protein: CASSPPLAGRDYSYNEQFF
J gene: TRBJ2-1
V gene: TRBV4-3

CDR3 protein: CASSQGAAYGYTF
J gene: TRBJ1-2
V gene: TRBV3-1

CDR3 protein: CSVGRGRGQGNEQFF
J gene: TRBJ2-1
V gene: TRBV29-1

CDR3 protein: CASSYSGWSTEAFF
J gene: TRBJ1-1
V gene: TRBV6-6

CDR3 protein: CASSLSAGSTDTQYF
J gene: TRBJ2-3
V gene: TRBV7-9

CDR3 protein: CATSDLHGEKLFF
J gene: TRBJ1-4
V gene: TRBV24-1

CDR3 protein: CSARQSNQPQHF
J gene: TRBJ1-5
V gene: TRBV20-1

CDR3 protein: CASMSRDRLSYEQYF
J gene: TRBJ2-7
V gene: TRBV5-6

CDR3 protein: CASSLALLLAGNFTSTDTQYF
J gene: TRBJ2-3
V gene: TRBV7-9

CDR3 protein: CASSETLTGELFF
J gene: TRBJ2-2
V gene: TRBV12-3/TRBV12-4

CDR3 protein: CASSERGELEQYF
J gene: TRBJ2-7
V gene: TRBV13

CDR3 protein: CASSLDFLAGGPRTDTQYF
J gene: TRBJ2-3
V gene: TRBV11-3

CDR3 protein: CASSYLSLRWGNEQFF
J gene: TRBJ2-1
V gene: TRBV6-2/TRBV6-3

CDR3 protein: CATSDRDKAYGYTF
J gene: TRBJ1-2
V gene: TRBV24-1

CDR3 protein: CASSLAAQGAYNEQFF
J gene: TRBJ2-1
V gene: TRBV5-1

CDR3 protein: CASSRIGDRNYGYTF
J gene: TRBJ1-2
V gene: TRBV27

CDR3 protein: CASSVGGPGELFF
J gene: TRBJ2-2
V gene: TRBV9

CDR3 protein: CASSYGRYYGYTF
J gene: TRBJ1-2
V gene: TRBV6-5

CDR3 protein: CSVVGQGVETQYF
J gene: TRBJ2-5
V gene: TRBV29-1

CDR3 protein: CASSLPTRTENTEAFF
J gene: TRBJ1-1
V gene: TRBV7-9